The TCR beta chain described here comes from a study of T-cell memory formation after mild COVID-19. Overall study: TCR clusters were mostly confined to one donor each.

Whole-study findings and limits: Pre-infection memory contained some responding clones, which suggested that cross-reactive memory had joined. For second-wave clones that peaked at day 37, SARS-CoV-2 specificity went unverified.

On this clonotype itself: Its antigen is not known.

V dropped 2 bases and J dropped 9; count of bases not matched to a gene: 7. The CDR3 length is 15 residues. TCRdb fed the 5' RACE reads into MiXCR, producing one record per CDR3 protein. Seen here are approximately 410,000 distinct CDR3 sequences, about 22% observed once, and the top ten hold about an eighth. The sequencing input was PBMCs or a T cell subset sorted from them (not recorded which). V is TRBV12-3 or TRBV12-4 and J is TRBJ2-1; 10 nucleotides line up with TRBD2. This TCR came from an adult woman who had mild COVID-19 (a few samples of this study predate the infection). Cell type and time point are not known. As DNA, the CDR3 is TGTGCCAGCAGTTTAAGCGGGAGGGGGAGCGCTGAGCAGTTCTTC. Translation: CASSLSGRGSAEQFF.